Presented here are 3 T cell receptor beta chains from one specimen sequenced in a study of blood T cell repertoires in COVID-19. Measured with immunoSEQ multiplex PCR; TCRdb has only the in-frame clones, and not every one. Counted here are about 220,000 clones, around 80% occurring once; the ten biggest clones make up approximately 5%. Sequenced: peripheral blood. The receptor set was obtained from a human donor in a cohort sampled during active COVID-19.

V usage is TRBV4-2 and J usage is TRBJ1-1; D is unclear. Trimming took 0 bases from V and 3 from J, leaving 11 bases between them. The length of the CDR3 is 15 residues. The germline CDR1 and CDR2 sequences are LGHNA and YNFKEQ. CDR3 nucleotide sequence: TGTGCCAGCAGCCAAGATTCGACCGCGGACACTGAAGCTTTCTTT. Amino acid sequence: CASSQDSTADTEAFF.

V and J are TRBV5-1 and TRBJ2-1; 9 bases are shared with TRBD1. This CDR3 has 15 residues. The V and J ends lost 0 bases and 5 bases, in that order; junction bases with no gene match: 3. CDR1 and CDR2 (germline): SGHRS, YFSETQ. CDR3 DNA sequence: TGCGCCAGCAGCTTGGAAGGACAGGGGCACAATGAGCAGTTCTTC. It yields the protein CASSLEGQGHNEQFF.

The genes are TRBV28 and TRBJ2-7; 7 bases match TRBD1. Germline V gene data show CDR1 as MDHEN and CDR2 as SYDVKM. V lost 7 bases and J lost 5; bases outside the gene matches: 14. CDR3 length: 15 residues. The DNA of the CDR3 is TGTGCCAGCAACACCAGACAGGGTCCCAACAACGAGCAGTACTTC. Amino acid sequence: CASNTRQGPNNEQYF.